This T cell receptor beta chain comes out of a study of blood T cell repertoires in COVID-19. The germline V and J ends were trimmed by 8 bases and 0 bases, with 17 bases remaining between them. CDR1 is SEHNR, CDR2 FQNEAQ, per germline (reference sequence). There are 16 residues in the CDR3. In the source study's methods: Amplification of reference gene primers was used by the study to estimate nucleated cell counts. Profiling relied on immunoSEQ multiplex PCR, and the TCRdb table lists in-frame clones only, not all of them. For V, J and clone size, that table is used; D and trimming come from the DNA. The sample lists about 220,000 clones, about 90% occurring once. Participants had their cohort set by participant-reported clinical history. Exposed enrollees encountered a COVID-19 case at some point within 2 weeks before study entry.

The material sequenced was PBMCs or T cells enriched from blood (not recorded which). J is TRBJ2-1 and V is TRBV7-9; unclear D gene. The TCR was taken from a man aged 25 to 40 who had been exposed to COVID-19. The CDR3 here is CASLPPSWSSYNEQFF. CDR3 nucleotides: TGTGCCAGCTTGCCCCCCTCTTGGAGCTCCTACAATGAGCAGTTCTTC.